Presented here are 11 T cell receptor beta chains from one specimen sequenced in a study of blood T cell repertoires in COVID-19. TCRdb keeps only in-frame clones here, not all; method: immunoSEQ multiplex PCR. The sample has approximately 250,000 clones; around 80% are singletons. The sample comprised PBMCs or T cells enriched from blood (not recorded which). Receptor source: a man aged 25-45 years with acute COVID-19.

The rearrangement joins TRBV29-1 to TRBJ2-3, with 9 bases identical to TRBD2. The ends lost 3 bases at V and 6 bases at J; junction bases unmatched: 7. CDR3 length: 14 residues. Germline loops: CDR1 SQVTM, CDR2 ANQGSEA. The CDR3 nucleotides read TGCAGCGTTGACGGGCGGGAGGGGGACGATACGCAGTATTTT. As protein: CSVDGREGDDTQYF.

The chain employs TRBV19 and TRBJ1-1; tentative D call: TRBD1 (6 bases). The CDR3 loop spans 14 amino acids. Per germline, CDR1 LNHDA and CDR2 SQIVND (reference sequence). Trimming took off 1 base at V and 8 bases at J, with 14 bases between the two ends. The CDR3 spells CASSIVGLTGEAFF. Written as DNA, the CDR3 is TGTGCCAGTAGTATAGTTGGGCTGACAGGAGAAGCTTTCTTT.

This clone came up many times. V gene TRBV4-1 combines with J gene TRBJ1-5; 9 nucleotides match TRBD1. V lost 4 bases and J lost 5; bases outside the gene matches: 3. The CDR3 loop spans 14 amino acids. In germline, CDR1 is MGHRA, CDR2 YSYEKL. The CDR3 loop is CASSPGTGYQPQHF. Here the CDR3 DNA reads TGCGCCAGCAGCCCCGGGACAGGGTATCAGCCCCAGCATTTT.

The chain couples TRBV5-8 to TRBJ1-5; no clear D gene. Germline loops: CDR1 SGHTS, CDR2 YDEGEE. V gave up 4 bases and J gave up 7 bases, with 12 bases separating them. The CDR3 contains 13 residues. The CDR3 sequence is CASSPSGEQPQHF. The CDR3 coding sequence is TGTGCCAGCAGCCCATCGGGTGAGCAGCCCCAGCATTTT.

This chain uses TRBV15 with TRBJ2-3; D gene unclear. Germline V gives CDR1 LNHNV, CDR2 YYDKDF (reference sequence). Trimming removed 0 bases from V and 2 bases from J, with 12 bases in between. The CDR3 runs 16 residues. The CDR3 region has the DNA TGTGCCACCAGCAGAGAACGGGTCATCGTCACAGATACGCAGTATTTT. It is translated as CATSRERVIVTDTQYF.

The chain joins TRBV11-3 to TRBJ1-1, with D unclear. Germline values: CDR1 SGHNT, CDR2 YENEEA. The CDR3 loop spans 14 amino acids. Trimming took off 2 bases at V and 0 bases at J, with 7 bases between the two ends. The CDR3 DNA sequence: TGTGCCAGCAGCTTATCACAGATGAACACTGAAGCTTTCTTT. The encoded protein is CASSLSQMNTEAFF.

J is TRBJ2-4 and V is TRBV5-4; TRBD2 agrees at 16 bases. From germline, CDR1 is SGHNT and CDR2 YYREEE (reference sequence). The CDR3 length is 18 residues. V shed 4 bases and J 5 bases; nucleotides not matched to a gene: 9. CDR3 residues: CASSPGTSGGEHQNIQYF. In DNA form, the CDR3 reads TGTGCCAGCAGCCCCGGGACTAGCGGGGGGGAGCACCAAAACATTCAGTACTTC.

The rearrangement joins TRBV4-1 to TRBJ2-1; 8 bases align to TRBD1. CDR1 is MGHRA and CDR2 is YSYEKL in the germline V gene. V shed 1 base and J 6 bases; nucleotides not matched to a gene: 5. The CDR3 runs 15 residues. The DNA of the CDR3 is TGCGCCAGCAGCCAAGGGACAGGGCTTCCCAATGAGCAGTTCTTC. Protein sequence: CASSQGTGLPNEQFF.

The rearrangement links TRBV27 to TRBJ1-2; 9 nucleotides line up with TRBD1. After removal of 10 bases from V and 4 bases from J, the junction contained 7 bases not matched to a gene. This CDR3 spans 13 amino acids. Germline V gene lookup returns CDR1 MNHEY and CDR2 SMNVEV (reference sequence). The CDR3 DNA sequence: TGTGCCACCAGGGACAGGGCCCTCTATGGCTACACCTTC. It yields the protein CATRDRALYGYTF.

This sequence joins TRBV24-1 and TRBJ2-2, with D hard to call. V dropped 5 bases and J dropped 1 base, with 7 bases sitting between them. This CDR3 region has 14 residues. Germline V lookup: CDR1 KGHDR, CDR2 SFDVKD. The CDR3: CATSGHLNTGELFF. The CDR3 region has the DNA TGTGCCACCAGTGGACATTTGAACACCGGGGAGCTGTTTTTT.

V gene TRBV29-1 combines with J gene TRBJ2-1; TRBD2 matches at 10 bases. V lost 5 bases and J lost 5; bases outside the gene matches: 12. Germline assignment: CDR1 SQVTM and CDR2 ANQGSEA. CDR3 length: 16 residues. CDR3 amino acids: CSVSLSTSGFHNEQFF. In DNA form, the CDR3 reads TGCAGCGTTTCCCTCTCGACTAGCGGGTTCCACAATGAGCAGTTCTTC.